The T cell receptor (beta chain) under discussion was sequenced for a study of T cell responses to AZD1222 COVID-19 vaccine. Study-wide findings and caveats: As reported, nearly half of all spike-specific TCRs target variant regions that are unmutated. Samples come after the peak T cell response, not at day 14. Two AZD1222 administrations were followed by greater Spike-specific TCR breadth and depth. Donors in the cohort were predominantly white British and more often female, and clonal diversity was possibly underestimated.

About this clone itself: Its cognate antigen is unknown.

Method: immunoSEQ multiplex PCR; TCRdb's copy keeps in-frame clones and lacks some. Of about 170,000 clones in the sample, about 90% were seen once. V gave up 6 bases and J gave up 1 base; unmatched junction bases: 9. Germline values: CDR1 LNHDA, CDR2 SQIVND (reference sequence). The CDR3 consists of 16 residues. This material consisted of peripheral blood, taken on day 0 of AZD1222 vaccination. The genes are TRBV19 and TRBJ2-1; 7 bases line up with TRBD2. The receptor's source is an adult in good health. CDR3 in amino acids: CASRALAGRSYNEQFF. DNA of the CDR3: TGTGCCAGTAGAGCCTTAGCGGGCCGTTCCTACAATGAGCAGTTCTTC.